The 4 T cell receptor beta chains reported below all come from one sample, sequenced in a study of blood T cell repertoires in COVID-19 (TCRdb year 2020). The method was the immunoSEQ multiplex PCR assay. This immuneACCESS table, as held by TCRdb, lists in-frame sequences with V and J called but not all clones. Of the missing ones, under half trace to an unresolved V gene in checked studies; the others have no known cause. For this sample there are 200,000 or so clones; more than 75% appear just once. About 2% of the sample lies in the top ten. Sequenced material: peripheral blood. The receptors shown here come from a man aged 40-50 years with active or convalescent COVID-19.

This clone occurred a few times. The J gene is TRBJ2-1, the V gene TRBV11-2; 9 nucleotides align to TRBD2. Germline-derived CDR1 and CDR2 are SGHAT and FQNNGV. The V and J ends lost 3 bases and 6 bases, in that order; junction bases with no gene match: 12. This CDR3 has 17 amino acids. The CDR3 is CASSFPTLTSGPNEQFF. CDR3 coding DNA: TGTGCCAGCAGCTTCCCCACCCTTACTAGCGGGCCCAATGAGCAGTTCTTC.

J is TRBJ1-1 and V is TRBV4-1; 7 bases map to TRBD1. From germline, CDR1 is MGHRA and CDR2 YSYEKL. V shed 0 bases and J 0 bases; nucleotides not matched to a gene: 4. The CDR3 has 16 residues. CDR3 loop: CASSQDPGGMNTEAFF. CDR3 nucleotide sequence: TGCGCCAGCAGCCAAGATCCAGGGGGGATGAACACTGAAGCTTTCTTT.

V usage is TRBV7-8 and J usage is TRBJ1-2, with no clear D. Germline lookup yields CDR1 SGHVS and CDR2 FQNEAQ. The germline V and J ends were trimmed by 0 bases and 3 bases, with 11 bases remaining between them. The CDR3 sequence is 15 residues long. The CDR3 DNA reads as TGTGCCAGCAGCTTAGCGGGGAGTGGTGACTATGGCTACACCTTC. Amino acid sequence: CASSLAGSGDYGYTF.

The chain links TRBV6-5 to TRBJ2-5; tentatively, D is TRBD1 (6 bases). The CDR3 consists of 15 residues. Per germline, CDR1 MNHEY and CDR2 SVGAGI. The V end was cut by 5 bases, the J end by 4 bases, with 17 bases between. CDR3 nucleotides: TGTGCCAGCAGTCAGCTAACAGGGTTGGGAGAGACCCAGTACTTC. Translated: CASSQLTGLGETQYF.